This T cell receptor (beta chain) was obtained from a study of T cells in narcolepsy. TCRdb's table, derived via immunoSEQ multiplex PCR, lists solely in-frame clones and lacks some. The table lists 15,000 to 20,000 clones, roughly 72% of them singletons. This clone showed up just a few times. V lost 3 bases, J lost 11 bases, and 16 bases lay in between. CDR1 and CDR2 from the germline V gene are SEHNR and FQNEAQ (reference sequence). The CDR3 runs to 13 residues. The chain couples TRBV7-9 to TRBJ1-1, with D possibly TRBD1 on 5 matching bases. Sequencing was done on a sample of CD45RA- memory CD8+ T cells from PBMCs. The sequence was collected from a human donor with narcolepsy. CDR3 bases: TGTGCCAGCAGCTTGGTCAGGGCACCTGGGGCTTTCTTT. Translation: CASSLVRAPGAFF. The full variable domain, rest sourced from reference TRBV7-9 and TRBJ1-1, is DTGVSQNPRHKITKRGQNVTFRCDPISEHNRLYWYRQTLGQGPEFLTYFQNEAQLEKSRLLSDRFSAERPKGSFSTLEIQRTEQGDSAMYLCASSLVRAPGAFFGQGTRLTVV.